Described below is a single T cell receptor beta chain sequence and its context. The CDR3 extends over 13 amino acids. The germline CDR1 and CDR2 sequences are SQVTM and ANQGSEA. Deletions cut 0 bases from V and 7 bases from J, with 12 bases between. Specified treatment: oral pan-JAK inhibitor, 5-10 mg twice daily. This sample is drawn from a study of CD8+ T cells in alopecia areata. cDNA prepared by RNA extraction and subsequent reverse transcription served as the template for sequencing. TCRdb's copy holds only in-frame clones and misses some; the assay was immunoSEQ multiplex PCR. Of over 250,000 clones listed, 60% are singletons.

The rearrangement joins TRBV29-1 to TRBJ2-5; perhaps TRBD2 as D (6 bases). The sample here was CD4+ T cells sorted from blood, taken around week 54, from a patient treated with tofacitinib. This TCR was sampled from a human donor with alopecia areata. CDR3 protein: CSVEDAGLGTQYF. In DNA form, the CDR3 reads TGCAGCGTTGAAGATGCGGGGCTGGGGACCCAGTACTTC.